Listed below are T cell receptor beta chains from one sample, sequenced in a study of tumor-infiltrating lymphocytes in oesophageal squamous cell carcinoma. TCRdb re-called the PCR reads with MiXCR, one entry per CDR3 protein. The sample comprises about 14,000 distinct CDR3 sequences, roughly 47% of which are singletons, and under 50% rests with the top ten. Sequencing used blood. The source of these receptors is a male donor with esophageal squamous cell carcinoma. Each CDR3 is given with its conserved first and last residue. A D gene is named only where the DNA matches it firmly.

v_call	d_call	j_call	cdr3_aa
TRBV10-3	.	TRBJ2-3	CAIDTGQSDTQYF
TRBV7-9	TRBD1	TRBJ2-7	CASSLDRGVSNEQYF
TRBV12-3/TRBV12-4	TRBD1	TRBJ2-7	CASSFGQATEQYF
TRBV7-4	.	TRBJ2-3	CASSLARGASTDTQYF
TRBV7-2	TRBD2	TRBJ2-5	CASSSTAGGLSETQYF
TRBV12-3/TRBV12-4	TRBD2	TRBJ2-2	CASRSGSLGELFF
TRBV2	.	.	CATRLDVETQYF
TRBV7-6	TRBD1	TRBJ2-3	CASGPGQGTDTQYF
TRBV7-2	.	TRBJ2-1	CASSLGGRGSYNEQFF
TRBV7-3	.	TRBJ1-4	CASSLRPGEKLFF
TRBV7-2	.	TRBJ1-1	CASSLSGGTEAFF
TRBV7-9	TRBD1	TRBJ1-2	CASSNIITGDFNYGYTF
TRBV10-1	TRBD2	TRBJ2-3	CASREGLADTQYF
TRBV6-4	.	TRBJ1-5	CASSDSTQPQHF
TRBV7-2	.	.	CASSLGALGEQYF
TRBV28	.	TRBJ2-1	CASSDYNEQFF
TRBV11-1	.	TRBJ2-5	CASSRGLRDEFF
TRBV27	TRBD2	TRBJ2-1	CASSLRAGVEFF
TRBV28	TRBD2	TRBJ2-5	CASSSGSGYQETQYF